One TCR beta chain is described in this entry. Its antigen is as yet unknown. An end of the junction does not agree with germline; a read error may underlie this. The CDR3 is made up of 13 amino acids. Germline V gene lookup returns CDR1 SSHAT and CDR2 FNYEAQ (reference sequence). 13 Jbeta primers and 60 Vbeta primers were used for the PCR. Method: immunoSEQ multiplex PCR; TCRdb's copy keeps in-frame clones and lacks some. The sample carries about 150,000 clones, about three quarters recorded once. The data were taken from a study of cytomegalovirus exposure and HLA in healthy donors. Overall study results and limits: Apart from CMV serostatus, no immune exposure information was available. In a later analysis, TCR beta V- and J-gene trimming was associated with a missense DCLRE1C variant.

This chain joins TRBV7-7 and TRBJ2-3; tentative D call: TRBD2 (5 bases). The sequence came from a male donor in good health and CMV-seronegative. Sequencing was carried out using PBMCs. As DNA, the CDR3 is TGTGCTAGCAGCCTCGGACTGGGAGATACGCAGTATTTT. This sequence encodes CASSLGLGDTQYF.